A single sample is the source of the 9 T cell receptor beta chains below, sequenced in a study of T cells in Graves' hyperthyroidism and ophthalmopathy. RNA transcripts served as the template for amplifying TCR beta CDR3 regions. Carried out on the TCR CDR3, a first-round RT-PCR used the HTBI primer set. A single record per CDR3 protein comes from TCRdb applying MiXCR to the multiplex PCR reads. The sample contains about 400,000 distinct CDR3 sequences, approximately 15% of which appear only once. The sequenced sample was blood. The origin of the receptors is a woman between 18 and 30 years old with Graves' hyperthyroidism.

The chain recombines TRBV27 with TRBJ2-5, with D possibly being TRBD1 (7 bases). V was cut by 3 bases and J by 7 bases, with 18 bases left in between. This CDR3 region has 15 residues. Germline CDR1 MNHEY, CDR2 SMNVEV (reference sequence). CDR3 DNA: TGTGCCAGCAGTTTGAGCAGGGGGGTCCTAGGGACCCAGTACTTC. This sequence encodes CASSLSRGVLGTQYF.

This rearrangement joins TRBV19 to TRBJ1-5; no definite D call. The CDR3 loop spans 15 amino acids. CDR1 and CDR2 from the germline V gene are LNHDA and SQIVND (reference sequence). V was clipped by 4 bases and J by 1 base, with 11 bases between them. The CDR3 spells CASSTSDTSNQPQHF. The CDR3 nucleotides read TGTGCCAGTAGTACCAGCGATACCAGCAATCAGCCCCAGCATTTT.

This clonotype was counted ten times or more. The CDR3 DNA is TGTGCCAGCAGTACTCTACAGGGGACTAACTATGGCTACACCTTC. Its protein is CASSTLQGTNYGYTF. The rearrangement joins TRBV12-3 or TRBV12-4 to TRBJ1-2, with 7 bases matching TRBD1. The J segment lost 0 bases and the V segment lost 5 bases, leaving 6 bases of the junction unmatched. This CDR3 has 15 residues.

The genes are TRBV11-2 and TRBJ2-7; 7 nucleotides line up with TRBD2. Germline CDR1 reads SGHAT; CDR2 reads FQNNGV. The CDR3 is 13 residues long. The J segment lost 9 bases and the V segment lost 6 bases, leaving 11 bases of the junction unmatched. CDR3 sequence (DNA): TGTGCCAGCAGTTCCACTAGGTCGGGGGGGCAGTACTTC. Translation: CASSSTRSGGQYF.

The table lists this clonotype with many counts. This chain uses TRBV6-1 with TRBJ2-7, with 7 bases fitting TRBD1. The junction had 2 bases not matched to a gene; V was cut back by 6 bases and J by 0 bases. This CDR3 has 13 amino acids. Germline V gene sequence: CDR1 MNHNS, CDR2 SASEGT. CDR3 residues: CASRGQSSYEQYF. Written as DNA, the CDR3 is TGTGCCAGCAGGGGACAGAGCTCCTACGAGCAGTACTTC.

The CDR3 here is CASSQYNSPLHF. In DNA form, the CDR3 reads TGTGCCAGCAGCCAGTATAATTCACCCCTCCACTTT. The chain couples TRBV7-9 to TRBJ1-6; D not resolved. Trimming removed 5 bases at V and 4 bases at J, with 3 bases between. The germline V gene has CDR1 SEHNR and CDR2 FQNEAQ (reference sequence). The CDR3 consists of 12 residues. Drawing the rest from reference TRBV7-9 and TRBJ1-6, the complete variable domain is DTGVSQNPRHKITKRGQNVTFRCDPISEHNRLYWYRQTLGQGPEFLTYFQNEAQLEKSRLLSDRFSAERPKGSFSTLEIQRTEQGDSAMYLCASSQYNSPLHFGNGTRLTVT.

This clonotype was detected a few times. The chain has TRBV20-1 and TRBJ1-6; 7 nucleotides align to TRBD1. There are 16 residues in the CDR3. V was clipped by 2 bases and J by 1 base; unmatched bases: 5. Germline-derived CDR1 and CDR2 are DFQATT and SNEGSKA (reference sequence). CDR3: CSARWARGSYNSPLHF. As DNA, the CDR3 is TGCAGTGCTAGATGGGCCAGGGGGTCCTATAATTCACCCCTCCACTTT.

In the case of this clonotype: The junction departs from germline at one end; a sequencing error may be responsible. The chain links TRBV12-3 or TRBV12-4 to TRBJ2-2; D might be TRBD1 (6 bases). The CDR3 is 15 residues long. The CDR3 region is CASSPSRGSTGEQFF. DNA of the CDR3: TGTGCCAGCAGTCCGAGCAGGGGATCCACCGGGGAGCAGTTTTTT.

In its sample, this clonotype was seen a few times. This could be a read error, since a much larger clone is one nucleotide away. This chain connects TRBV11-2 to TRBJ2-7; no firm D call. This CDR3 is 11 amino acids long. Trimming removed 6 bases at V and 2 bases at J, with 5 bases between. CDR1 is SGHAT, CDR2 FQNNGV, per germline. As DNA, the CDR3 is TGTGCCAGCAGACAAACCTACGAGCAGTACTTC. Translated: CASRQTYEQYF.